This is a list of T cell receptor beta chains from one sample in a study of T cell responses to AZD1222 COVID-19 vaccine. Data came from immunoSEQ multiplex PCR; TCRdb stores just in-frame clones and leaves some out. The repertoire has approximately 100,000 clones, roughly 90% of them found once; the top ten carry 4.5%. The sequencing here drew on peripheral blood, taken on day 0 of AZD1222 vaccination. These receptors all stem from an adult in good health. Each CDR3 is given with its conserved first and last residue. Size tells how often a clone was seen (once, few, many) or the class of an expanded clone, and some rows leave it out.

j_call,v_call,clone_size,cdr3_aa
TRBJ2-5,TRBV27,-,CASSHRDRGETQYF
TRBJ1-5,TRBV30,-,CAWSKDSTNQPQHF
TRBJ1-2,TRBV2,-,CASSAGEGNYGYTF
TRBJ1-2,TRBV15,once,CATSRGGTEYGYTF
TRBJ1-2,TRBV5-1,-,CASSPEGAGYTF
TRBJ1-2,TRBV7-9,-,CASSLYGQGPYGYTF
TRBJ1-1,TRBV5-4,-,CASSSPGQVNTEAFF
TRBJ2-7,TRBV27,-,CASGYEQYF
TRBJ1-2,TRBV6-4,-,CASSSTGTSHGYTF
TRBJ1-4,TRBV5-1,-,CASSPRDRGNEKLFF
TRBJ2-7,TRBV7-2,-,CASSSRVTYEQYF
TRBJ2-7,TRBV12-3/TRBV12-4,-,CASRLGGTYEQYF
TRBJ1-6,TRBV6-1,-,CASSDDRFGSYNSPLHF
TRBJ2-1,TRBV5-4,-,CASSLELAGFGEQFF
TRBJ2-7,TRBV7-3,-,CASSFGGGDTYEQYF
TRBJ1-5,TRBV28,-,CASSRLGTPGGNQPQHF
TRBJ2-7,TRBV7-9,-,CASSLALGQLYEQYF
TRBJ1-1,TRBV7-6,-,CASSKTGGLTEAFF
TRBJ1-5,TRBV7-2,-,CASSIYRGGDQPQHF
TRBJ2-3,TRBV28,-,CASRGWRGAFSDTQYF
TRBJ2-1,TRBV27,-,CASSLLSGQGPQQQFF
TRBJ1-2,TRBV19,-,CASSAQGREDGYTF
TRBJ2-1,TRBV6-2/TRBV6-3,-,CASSYSRGWDEQFF
TRBJ1-2,TRBV27,-,CASSPTPGTGIYGYTF
TRBJ2-2,TRBV27,-,CASGVKTPGTGELFF
TRBJ2-7,TRBV28,once,CASWTPSYEQYF
TRBJ1-3,TRBV6-6,-,CASSPVPPNPSGNTIYF
TRBJ1-3,TRBV4-1,-,CASSQRVEDLLSGNTIYF
TRBJ1-2,TRBV6-5,-,CASSRSGAYRGYTF
TRBJ2-4,TRBV21-1,once,CASGAGLDFSVAKNIQYF
TRBJ2-7,TRBV24-1,-,CATSESRTGDYEQYF
TRBJ1-1,TRBV29-1,-,CSVAWTGRGTEAFF
TRBJ1-2,TRBV24-1,once,CATASGGAGWGYTF
TRBJ2-2,TRBV11-3,-,CATPSRGLSGELFF
TRBJ2-1,TRBV7-7,few,CASSFAGGEQFF
TRBJ2-1,TRBV6-2/TRBV6-3,-,CASSYKENSYNEQFF
TRBJ2-7,TRBV29-1,-,CSVEGAGVTGGIYEQYF
TRBJ1-5,TRBV28,-,CASREGTGGQPQHF
TRBJ2-1,TRBV9,once,CASSSRTRPSSYNEQFF